This passage covers 21 T cell receptor beta chains from one sample sequenced in a study of blood T cell repertoires in COVID-19. Generated by immunoSEQ multiplex PCR, the TCRdb table keeps only in-frame clones and is missing some. Here the sample spans tens of thousands of clones, roughly 80% being singletons. The sequenced sample consisted of peripheral blood. These receptors were collected from a man older than 75 with COVID-19, enrolled during active disease.

The gene calls are TRBV6-5 and TRBJ2-3, with D tentatively TRBD2 (6 bases). This CDR3 region has 13 residues. CDR1 and CDR2 from the germline V gene are MNHEY and SVGAGI. The ends were cut back, 8 bases at V and 7 bases at J, with 16 bases in the middle. The CDR3: CASGGLGLNTQYF. In DNA, the CDR3 is TGTGCCAGCGGGGGGTTGGGGTTGAATACGCAGTATTTT.

The V gene is TRBV7-3, the J gene TRBJ2-1; 15 bases fit TRBD2. Trimming cost V 4 bases and J 4 bases; bases outside gene matches: 2. Germline V gives CDR1 SGHTA, CDR2 FQGTGA. This CDR3 contains 16 residues. The CDR3 sequence is CASSSGLAGGYNEQFF. CDR3 nucleotide sequence: TGTGCCAGCAGCTCGGGACTAGCGGGAGGTTACAATGAGCAGTTCTTC.

The chain links TRBV10-3 to TRBJ1-1, with 9 bases that match TRBD1. After removal of 2 bases from V and 7 bases from J, the junction contained 5 bases not matched to a gene. There are 14 residues in the CDR3. Per germline, CDR1 ENHRY and CDR2 SYGVKD. In nucleotides, the CDR3 is TGTGCCATCAGTGAGCCCACAGGGGGCGGTGAAGCTTTCTTT. This encodes CAISEPTGGGEAFF.

The V call is TRBV7-9, the J call TRBJ1-1; D unresolved. The CDR3 runs 15 residues. The V and J ends lost 5 bases and 4 bases respectively, with 17 bases between them. Germline CDR1 reads SEHNR; CDR2 reads FQNEAQ (reference sequence). The CDR3 bases are TGTGCCAGCAGCCTCTCCTTCGACAAAGTCACTGAAGCTTTCTTT. It specifies CASSLSFDKVTEAFF.

The V and J genes are TRBV6-5 and TRBJ2-2; possibly TRBD1 for D (5 bases). The CDR3 has 15 amino acids. The germline V gene has CDR1 MNHEY and CDR2 SVGAGI. V was cut by 6 bases and J by 1 base, with 12 bases left in between. The CDR3 DNA reads TGTGCCAGCAGCCAAGCCCAGGGGAACACCGGGGAGCTGTTTTTT. It translates to CASSQAQGNTGELFF.

The gene calls are TRBV7-2 and TRBJ1-2; perhaps TRBD1 as D (6 bases). Germline V gives CDR1 SGHTA, CDR2 FQGNSA. The CDR3 is 16 residues long. V was pared by 5 bases and J by 8 bases, with 24 bases between. The CDR3 DNA sequence: TGTGCCAGCAGCCCGGGGGAGGGGGACGGAGGATGGGGCTACACCTTC. It yields the protein CASSPGEGDGGWGYTF.

The rearrangement links TRBV6-1 to TRBJ1-3; 10 bases line up with TRBD1. V lost 3 bases to trimming and J lost 2 bases; unmatched junction nucleotides: 4. This CDR3 spans 16 amino acids. In germline, CDR1 is MNHNS, CDR2 SASEGT. The CDR3 here is CASSDPGQGAGNTIYF. The CDR3 DNA reads TGTGCCAGCAGTGATCCAGGACAGGGGGCTGGAAACACCATATATTTT.

This chain connects TRBV6-5 to TRBJ2-2, with 7 bases identical to TRBD1. The CDR3 is 14 residues long. V lost 8 bases to trimming and J lost 5 bases; unmatched junction nucleotides: 8. The germline gives CDR1 MNHEY, CDR2 SVGAGI. The CDR3 DNA reads TGTGCCAGCTCTCGAGACAGGGTGACCGGGGAGCTGTTTTTT. Translation: CASSRDRVTGELFF.

The chain has TRBV12-5 and TRBJ1-5; D is possibly TRBD1 (6 bases). CDR1 and CDR2 from the germline V gene are LGHNT and FRNRAP. Trimming took 6 bases from V and 0 from J, leaving 21 bases between them. This CDR3 is 18 amino acids long. The CDR3 DNA reads TGTGCTAGTGGGGCCCTCAGGGGCACCCAGGATAGCAATCAGCCCCAGCATTTT. It codes for CASGALRGTQDSNQPQHF.

This sequence joins TRBV4-3 and TRBJ1-5, with 7 bases matching TRBD1. The CDR3 length is 15 residues. V dropped 4 bases and J dropped 3; count of bases not matched to a gene: 6. Germline V gives CDR1 LGHNA, CDR2 YSLEER. Written as DNA, the CDR3 is TGCGCCAGCAGCCCCCAGACAGGGATCAATCAGCCCCAGCATTTT. Translation: CASSPQTGINQPQHF.

This CDR3 is CAISGGQRNYEQYF. The CDR3 DNA is TGTGCCATCAGTGGTGGACAGCGTAATTACGAGCAGTACTTC. The chain has TRBV10-3 and TRBJ2-7; a possible D gene is TRBD1 (6 bases). CDR3 size: 14 residues. The V and J ends lost 4 bases and 4 bases respectively, with 14 bases between them. Germline V gene sequence: CDR1 ENHRY, CDR2 SYGVKD.

This chain joins TRBV7-6 and TRBJ2-3; 7 positions match TRBD1. This CDR3 contains 15 residues. The V gene end was trimmed by 5 bases and the J gene end by 8 bases; junction bases not matched to a gene: 13. Germline CDR1 and CDR2: SGHVS and FNYEAQ. The CDR3 sequence is CASSPSTGPFSTQYF. CDR3 in DNA: TGTGCCAGCAGCCCCTCGACAGGGCCCTTTTCTACGCAGTATTTT.

The genes are TRBV13 and TRBJ2-5, with 7 bases aligning to TRBD1. This CDR3 is built from 15 residues. CDR1 is PRHDT and CDR2 is FYEKMQ in the germline V gene (reference sequence). V dropped 0 bases and J dropped 2; count of bases not matched to a gene: 3. Here the CDR3 DNA reads TGTGCCAGCAGCTTAGGGACAGGGTATCAAGAGACCCAGTACTTC. Translating it yields CASSLGTGYQETQYF. Together with reference TRBV13 and TRBJ2-5, the CDR3 gives the full variable domain: AAGVIQSPRHLIKEKRETATLKCYPIPRHDTVYWYQQGPGQDPQFLISFYEKMQSDKGSIPDRFSAQQFSDYHSELNMSSLELGDSALYFCASSLGTGYQETQYFGPGTRLLVL.

The chain joins TRBV4-2 to TRBJ1-3, with TRBD1 as a possible D gene (5 bases). Trimming removed 4 bases at V and 3 bases at J, with 10 bases between. The CDR3 has 14 amino acids. CDR1 and CDR2 (germline): LGHNA, YNFKEQ. The CDR3 here is CASSPDSVGNTIYF. As DNA, the CDR3 is TGTGCCAGCAGCCCCGACAGCGTTGGAAACACCATATATTTT.

This clone was counted once. The V and J genes are TRBV25-1 and TRBJ1-6; TRBD1 might be the D (5 bases). CDR1 and CDR2 (germline): MGHDK, SYGVNS. Trimming stripped 0 bases from V and 10 bases from J, with 19 bases between. The CDR3 totals 17 residues. The CDR3: CASSEYMGGWRDSPLHF. The CDR3 bases are TGTGCCAGCAGTGAATATATGGGGGGTTGGAGGGACTCACCCCTCCACTTT.

The chain combines TRBV5-4 with TRBJ2-1, with 9 bases identical to TRBD2. The germline V gene encodes CDR1 SGHNT and CDR2 YYREEE (reference sequence). V dropped 1 base and J dropped 7; count of bases not matched to a gene: 6. This CDR3 has 15 amino acids. The chain's CDR3 is CASSLLRGGRNEQFF. The DNA for the CDR3 is TGTGCCAGCAGCTTGCTGCGGGGGGGCCGTAATGAGCAGTTCTTC.

This clone was picked up one time. The rearrangement links TRBV6-5 to TRBJ1-4; 7 bases agree with TRBD1. The ends lost 6 bases at V and 3 bases at J; junction bases unmatched: 4. This CDR3 comprises 14 residues. The germline gives CDR1 MNHEY, CDR2 SVGAGI. CDR3 sequence reads: CASREGAANEKLFF. CDR3 DNA: TGTGCCAGCAGGGAGGGGGCGGCTAATGAAAAACTGTTTTTT.

The V and J genes are TRBV5-1 and TRBJ2-3; TRBD2 agrees at 14 bases. CDR1 and CDR2 (germline): SGHRS, YFSETQ. J was trimmed by 3 bases and V by 4 bases; bases with no gene match: 7. CDR3 length: 17 residues. CDR3: CASSLWTSGRRTDTQYF. CDR3 coding DNA: TGCGCCAGCAGCCTGTGGACTAGCGGGAGGCGTACAGATACGCAGTATTTT.

This chain connects TRBV3-1 (or the pseudogene TRBV3-2) to TRBJ1-2; perhaps TRBD1 as D (6 bases). CDR3 length: 14 amino acids. Deletions cut 4 bases from V and 0 bases from J, with 9 bases between. CDR1 LGHDT and CDR2 YNNKEL come from the germline V gene (reference sequence). The CDR3 DNA is TGTGCCAGCAGCCGACAGGCCTCTAACTATGGCTACACCTTC. It specifies CASSRQASNYGYTF.

This clone was observed a single time. The V call is TRBV3-1 (or the pseudogene TRBV3-2), the J call TRBJ2-1; 12 bases line up with TRBD2. Germline V lookup: CDR1 LGHDT, CDR2 YNNKEL (reference sequence). V trimming: 5 bases; J trimming: 5 bases; junction bases outside the gene matches: 4. The CDR3 covers 15 residues. CDR3: CASSFGLAGHNEQFF. CDR3 DNA: TGTGCCAGCAGCTTCGGACTAGCGGGACACAATGAGCAGTTCTTC.

This chain connects TRBV7-2 to TRBJ2-5; D uncertain. Germline V gives CDR1 SGHTA, CDR2 FQGNSA. CDR3 length equals 14 residues. V was trimmed by 5 bases and J by 4 bases, leaving 14 bases between them. The CDR3 here is CASSQTGVGETQYF. The DNA for the CDR3 is TGTGCCAGCAGCCAAACCGGTGTTGGAGAGACCCAGTACTTC.